A single sample gave rise to the 6 T cell receptor beta chains below, sequenced in a study of blood T cell repertoires in COVID-19. Libraries were prepared by immunoSEQ multiplex PCR; TCRdb keeps only in-frame clonotypes and omits some of them. Here the sample spans fewer than 300,000 clones, 85% to 90% being singletons. Input material: PBMCs or T cells enriched from blood (not recorded which). Every receptor here comes from a man younger than 35 who had recovered from COVID-19.

This clone was counted between two and nine times. This sequence joins TRBV18 and TRBJ2-7, with TRBD2 matching over 16 bases. The V and J ends lost 6 bases and 4 bases, in that order; junction bases with no gene match: 9. The CDR3 covers 17 residues. Germline CDR1 KGHSH, CDR2 LQKENI. The CDR3 DNA sequence: TGTGCCAGCTCGCCCGGGACTAGCGGGAGGGCCGCTTACGAGCAGTACTTC. It is translated as CASSPGTSGRAAYEQYF.

This clone appeared a single time. This chain connects TRBV24-1 to TRBJ1-5, with D possibly being TRBD1 (6 bases). V was clipped by 8 bases and J by 0 bases, with 13 bases between them. This CDR3 comprises 15 residues. CDR1 is KGHDR and CDR2 is SFDVKD in the germline V gene. The DNA of the CDR3 is TGTGCCACCATTAGGGGGAGCAATAGCAATCAGCCCCAGCATTTT. Translation gives CATIRGSNSNQPQHF.

V usage is TRBV27 and J usage is TRBJ1-1; D gene ambiguous. The CDR3 loop spans 14 amino acids. V gave up 3 bases and J gave up 5 bases, with 13 bases separating them. CDR1 is MNHEY and CDR2 is SMNVEV in the germline V gene (reference sequence). This chain's CDR3 is CASSLRSERTEAFF. The CDR3 DNA follows: TGTGCCAGCAGTTTGAGGTCCGAAAGGACTGAAGCTTTCTTT.

This clone was seen once. The V gene is TRBV19, the J gene TRBJ2-3, with 9 bases lining up with TRBD1. Germline CDR1 and CDR2: LNHDA and SQIVND (reference sequence). Trimming removed 4 bases from V and 4 bases from J; junction bases left unmatched: 12. The CDR3 spans 17 residues. CDR3 in DNA: TGTGCCAGTAGTACCGGGACAGGGACCATAAGGTCAGATACGCAGTATTTT. Its translation: CASSTGTGTIRSDTQYF.

This clone was counted only a few times. The gene calls are TRBV3-1 (or the pseudogene TRBV3-2) and TRBJ1-1, with TRBD1 as a possible D gene (6 bases). CDR1 and CDR2 from the germline V gene are LGHDT and YNNKEL (reference sequence). V was cut by 4 bases and J by 4 bases, with 13 bases left in between. CDR3 length equals 14 residues. CDR3 nucleotide sequence: TGTGCCAGCAGCCTACAGGGTGGTAGCACTGAAGCTTTCTTT. This encodes CASSLQGGSTEAFF.

The rearrangement uses TRBV6-2 or TRBV6-3 and TRBJ2-4; maybe TRBD2 (6 bases). The V gene lost 3 bases and the J gene lost 6 bases, with 12 bases spanning the gap. Germline CDR1 and CDR2: MNHEY and SVGEGT. The CDR3 is made up of 14 amino acids. CDR3 sequence: CASSYSSDGNIQYF. The CDR3 DNA follows: TGTGCCAGCAGTTATTCTAGCGACGGAAACATTCAGTACTTC.